Following are 26 T cell receptor beta chains from one sample sequenced in a study of blood T cell repertoires in COVID-19. Repertoires were generated with immunoSEQ multiplex PCR, while TCRdb's copy carries only in-frame clones and drops some. The table lists a few hundred thousand clones, 80% to 90% of them singletons, with over 15% in the top ten. The sequencing input was peripheral blood. These receptors originate from a woman older than 75 with active or convalescent COVID-19.

This chain links TRBV18 with TRBJ2-3, with a possible D match to TRBD2 (6 bases). This CDR3 is built from 17 residues. CDR1 is KGHSH, CDR2 LQKENI, per germline. V was cut by 1 base and J by 0 bases, with 14 bases left in between. CDR3 in amino acids: CASSPLLGGRSTDTQYF. In DNA, the CDR3 is TGTGCCAGCTCACCACTGTTGGGAGGCCGGAGCACAGATACGCAGTATTTT.

The chain links TRBV18 to TRBJ2-7, with 7 bases identical to TRBD2. Trimming took 0 bases from V and 1 from J; bases not matched to a gene: 0. CDR3 length equals 14 residues. Germline lookup yields CDR1 KGHSH and CDR2 LQKENI. The CDR3 sequence: CASSPPGLSYEQYF. CDR3 in DNA: TGTGCCAGCTCACCACCGGGACTATCCTACGAGCAGTACTTC.

This chain connects TRBV27 to TRBJ2-7; D gene uncertain. Trimming took 5 bases from V and 3 from J, leaving 11 bases between them. The CDR3 sequence is 13 residues long. From germline, CDR1 is MNHEY and CDR2 SMNVEV (reference sequence). The CDR3 DNA is TGTGCCAGCAGTCCTCGCCTCAGCTACGAGCAGTACTTC. This gives the protein CASSPRLSYEQYF.

The chain employs TRBV5-1 and TRBJ1-2; no clear D gene. This CDR3 contains 15 residues. Deletions cut 0 bases from V and 1 base from J, with 10 bases between. The germline V gene encodes CDR1 SGHRS and CDR2 YFSETQ. CDR3 in DNA: TGCGCCAGCAGCTTGGGGCAGACTTTTAACTATGGCTACACCTTC. This translates into CASSLGQTFNYGYTF.

DNA for the CDR3: TGCGCCAGCAGTTCCGGGACAAGCAATCAGCCCCAGCATTTT. Protein sequence: CASSSGTSNQPQHF. The chain combines TRBV4-3 with TRBJ1-5; a weak D match, TRBD1 (6 bases). The V end lost 6 bases, the J end lost 1 base, and 10 bases lay between the germline ends. There are 14 residues in the CDR3. Looked up from germline, CDR1 is LGHNA and CDR2 is YSLEER.

The chain carries TRBV19 and TRBJ2-5, with D perhaps matching TRBD1 (5 bases). V shed 5 bases and J shed 5 bases, with 12 bases lying between them. The germline V gene encodes CDR1 LNHDA and CDR2 SQIVND (reference sequence). This CDR3 comprises 13 residues. The CDR3 bases are TGTGCCAGTAGTGGCAGGGTGCGGGAGACCCAGTACTTC. This encodes CASSGRVRETQYF.

This clone was counted only a few times. This chain links TRBV5-4 with TRBJ2-7; 9 bases map to TRBD1. The CDR3 loop spans 17 amino acids. CDR1 is SGHNT and CDR2 is YYREEE in the germline V gene (reference sequence). V was pared by 3 bases and J by 4 bases, with 14 bases of the junction left unmatched. CDR3 amino acids: CASSSGQGTRAFYEQYF. CDR3 in DNA: TGTGCCAGCAGCTCAGGACAGGGGACCCGCGCGTTTTACGAGCAGTACTTC.

CDR3: CASRRTVQETQYF. The CDR3 region has the DNA TGTGCCAGCAGACGGACAGTTCAAGAGACCCAGTACTTC. The chain uses TRBV6-5 and TRBJ2-5; tentative D call: TRBD1 (6 bases). This CDR3 has 13 residues. Germline V lookup: CDR1 MNHEY, CDR2 SVGAGI. V shed 6 bases and J shed 2 bases, with 10 bases lying between them.

This chain joins TRBV10-3 and TRBJ2-6, with D perhaps TRBD2 (5 bases). The CDR3 is 15 residues long. V gave up 2 bases and J gave up 1 base, with 6 bases separating them. Looked up from germline, CDR1 is ENHRY and CDR2 is SYGVKD. Written as DNA, the CDR3 is TGTGCCATCAGTGAGGGCGGGTCTGGGGCCAACGTCCTGACTTTC. Translating it yields CAISEGGSGANVLTF.

CDR3 amino acids: CASSRWDRSLSGANVLTF. CDR3 bases: TGTGCCAGCAGCCGATGGGACAGGAGCCTCTCTGGGGCCAACGTCCTGACTTTC. The rearrangement joins TRBV3-1 (or the pseudogene TRBV3-2) to TRBJ2-6, with TRBD1 identical over 8 bases. CDR3 length equals 18 residues. Looked up from germline, CDR1 is LGHDT and CDR2 is YNNKEL (reference sequence). The ends lost 4 bases at V and 0 bases at J; junction bases unmatched: 8.

This sequence joins TRBV4-3 and TRBJ2-5, with D possibly being TRBD1 (5 bases). The CDR3 loop spans 18 amino acids. The V gene's germline CDR1 is LGHNA and CDR2 YSLEER. V gave up 0 bases and J gave up 2 bases, with 19 bases separating them. CDR3 nucleotide sequence: TGCGCCAGCAGCCAAGAACGTCGGTCTGACAGTGGACAAGAGACCCAGTACTTC. Translating it yields CASSQERRSDSGQETQYF.

The V gene is TRBV7-9, the J gene TRBJ2-5; TRBD2 matches 10 bases. This CDR3 comprises 15 residues. The germline gives CDR1 SEHNR, CDR2 FQNEAQ (reference sequence). The V gene end was trimmed by 6 bases and the J gene end by 4 bases; junction bases not matched to a gene: 8. CDR3 sequence reads: CASSNSGGPSETQYF. As DNA, the CDR3 is TGTGCCAGCAGTAATAGCGGGGGGCCCTCAGAGACCCAGTACTTC. The full variable domain, completed using reference TRBV7-9 and TRBJ2-5, is DTGVSQNPRHKITKRGQNVTFRCDPISEHNRLYWYRQTLGQGPEFLTYFQNEAQLEKSRLLSDRFSAERPKGSFSTLEIQRTEQGDSAMYLCASSNSGGPSETQYFGPGTRLLVL.

The chain couples TRBV6-2 or TRBV6-3 to TRBJ2-7; no clear D gene. The V end was cut by 6 bases, the J end by 2 bases, with 14 bases between. The germline CDR1 and CDR2 sequences are MNHEY and SVGEGT. This CDR3 contains 14 residues. The CDR3 here is CASSRVLRTYEQYF. The CDR3 bases are TGTGCCAGCAGCCGGGTCCTGAGGACCTACGAGCAGTACTTC.

The chain links TRBV7-5 to TRBJ2-7; the table assigns TRBD2, which was not confirmed against the DNA. TRBV7-5 is termed a pseudogene. The CDR3 length is 17 residues. This CDR3 reads CARSLGSPGLVPYEQYF. The CDR3, as DNA: TGTGCCAGAAGCTTAGGTTCACCGGGACTAGTCCCCTACGAGCAGTACTTC.

In regard to this clone: Other DNA sequences in this specimen translate into the identical CDR3. The chain recombines TRBV15 with TRBJ2-1; TRBD2 agrees at 10 bases. This CDR3 spans 16 amino acids. Germline V gene sequence: CDR1 LNHNV, CDR2 YYDKDF (reference sequence). The V segment lost 1 base and the J segment 8 bases; nucleotides outside the gene matches: 8. CDR3 nucleotide sequence: TGTGCCACCAGCAGAGGAGCGGGGGGGCGGGTAGATGAGCAGTTCTTC. Its translation is CATSRGAGGRVDEQFF.

V and J are TRBV19 and TRBJ2-4, with 8 positions matching TRBD2. J gave up 9 bases and V 0 bases, and 7 bases lay outside the gene matches. The length of the CDR3 is 15 residues. Germline CDR1 reads LNHDA; CDR2 reads SQIVND (reference sequence). CDR3 bases: TGTGCCAGTAGTATAGAAAGCGGGGGCCGGACCATTCAGTACTTC. Translated: CASSIESGGRTIQYF.

The rearrangement joins TRBV5-1 to TRBJ2-5, with 8 positions matching TRBD2. V lost 7 bases and J lost 5; bases outside the gene matches: 13. Germline V gene lookup returns CDR1 SGHRS and CDR2 YFSETQ. The CDR3 sequence is 15 residues long. The CDR3 DNA sequence: TGCGCCAGCGGTCGTACGCGGGGGGCGATGGAGACCCAGTACTTC. It codes for CASGRTRGAMETQYF.

V and J are TRBV7-8 and TRBJ2-5; 7 positions match TRBD2. The CDR3 spans 14 residues. Losses at the gene ends were 3 bases for V and 2 bases for J; bases not matched to a gene: 3. Germline CDR1 and CDR2: SGHVS and FQNEAQ. CDR3 DNA sequence: TGTGCCAGCAGCTTGTCCGGGGGGCAAGAGACCCAGTACTTC. It yields the protein CASSLSGGQETQYF.

This rearrangement joins TRBV6-5 to TRBJ2-7; maybe TRBD1 (5 bases). Germline CDR1 is MNHEY and CDR2 is SVGAGI. V was pared by 6 bases and J by 3 bases, with 15 bases between. This CDR3 has 14 residues. The CDR3 loop is CASSSGHSVYEQYF. In DNA, the CDR3 is TGTGCCAGCAGCTCCGGACATTCCGTCTACGAGCAGTACTTC.

This clone has a single count. V and J are TRBV7-9 and TRBJ1-5; unclear D gene. Trimming left V 1 base short and J 2 bases short, with 9 bases between. Per germline, CDR1 SEHNR and CDR2 FQNEAQ (reference sequence). This CDR3 has 15 amino acids. The CDR3 sequence is CASSLEVGGNQPQHF. The CDR3 DNA sequence: TGTGCCAGCAGCTTAGAGGTGGGAGGCAATCAGCCCCAGCATTTT.

V usage is TRBV9 and J usage is TRBJ2-1, with 9 bases fitting TRBD1. The V and J ends lost 0 bases and 12 bases, in that order; junction bases with no gene match: 13. The CDR3 has 16 residues. Looked up from germline, CDR1 is SGDLS and CDR2 is YYNGEE. The DNA of the CDR3 is TGTGCCAGCAGCGTAGGGAGACAGGGGGGGTTCGGTAGGCAGTTCTTC. Protein: CASSVGRQGGFGRQFF.

The chain combines TRBV5-1 with TRBJ1-3; D is ambiguous. Trimming stripped 2 bases from V and 0 bases from J, with 6 bases between. The CDR3 is made up of 14 amino acids. The germline gives CDR1 SGHRS, CDR2 YFSETQ. The CDR3 coding sequence is TGCGCCAGCAGCTTAGGGAGCTCTGGAAACACCATATATTTT. It is translated as CASSLGSSGNTIYF.

As regards this clone: Within the sample, other DNA sequences also encode this same CDR3. The chain employs TRBV5-4 and TRBJ1-6; 11 positions agree with TRBD1. The V and J ends lost 4 bases and 7 bases, in that order; junction bases with no gene match: 1. The CDR3 runs 14 residues. Germline-derived CDR1 and CDR2 are SGHNT and YYREEE (reference sequence). In DNA, the CDR3 is TGTGCCAGCAGCAGGGACAGGGGGAATTCACCCCTCCACTTT. It encodes CASSRDRGNSPLHF.

This clone was found once. V usage is TRBV7-2 and J usage is TRBJ2-7; TRBD1 matches 10 bases. Losses at the gene ends were 5 bases for V and 7 bases for J; bases not matched to a gene: 11. Germline CDR1 and CDR2: SGHTA and FQGNSA. This CDR3 has 15 amino acids. The DNA for the CDR3 is TGTGCCAGCAGCGAAATGTACGGACAGGGGGGGGAGCAGTACTTC. It codes for CASSEMYGQGGEQYF.

This rearrangement joins TRBV28 to TRBJ1-3; D is undetermined. Germline V gene sequence: CDR1 MDHEN, CDR2 SYDVKM. The V and J ends lost 1 base and 2 bases respectively, with 6 bases between them. The CDR3 contains 14 residues. This chain's CDR3 is CASSLSYPGNTIYF. The CDR3 coding sequence is TGTGCCAGCAGTTTATCCTACCCTGGAAACACCATATATTTT. The full variable domain, its missing parts supplied by reference TRBV28 and TRBJ1-3, is DVKVTQSSRYLVKRTGEKVFLECVQDMDHENMFWYRQDPGLGLRLIYFSYDVKMKEKGDIPEGYSVSREKKERFSLILESASTNQTSMYLCASSLSYPGNTIYFGEGSWLTVV.

The chain uses TRBV2 and TRBJ2-7; 9 nucleotides match TRBD2. Germline-derived CDR1 and CDR2 are SNHLY and FYNNEI. V shed 6 bases and J 6 bases; nucleotides not matched to a gene: 12. The CDR3 has 15 residues. The CDR3 sequence: CASRVLAGALVEQYF. The CDR3 DNA reads TGTGCCAGCAGAGTTTTAGCGGGAGCCTTGGTCGAGCAGTACTTC.